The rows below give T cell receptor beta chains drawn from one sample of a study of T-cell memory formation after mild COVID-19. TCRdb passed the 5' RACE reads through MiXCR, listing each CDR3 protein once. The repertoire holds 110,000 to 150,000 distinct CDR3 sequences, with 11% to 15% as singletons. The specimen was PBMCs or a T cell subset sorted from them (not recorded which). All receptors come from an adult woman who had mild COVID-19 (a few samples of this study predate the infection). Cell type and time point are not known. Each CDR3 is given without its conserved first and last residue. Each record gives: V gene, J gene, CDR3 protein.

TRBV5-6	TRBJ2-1	ASSLDFLAGGLYNEQF
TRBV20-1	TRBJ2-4	SARAPTSDSGSKNIQY
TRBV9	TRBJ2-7	ASSVVELSVEQY
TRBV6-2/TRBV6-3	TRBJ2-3	ASSYWRQGIVSTQY
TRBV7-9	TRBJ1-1	ASCHPSGQDANTEAF
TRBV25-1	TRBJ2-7	ASSEFSQGSYEQY
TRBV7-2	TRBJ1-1	ASSWPRDRGTEAF
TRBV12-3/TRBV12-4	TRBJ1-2	ASSFLAGNYGYT
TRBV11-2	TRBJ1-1	ASSFKGRVEAF
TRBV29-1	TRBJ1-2	SVGQEGSNYGYT
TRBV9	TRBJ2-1	ASSVGGGAYNEQF
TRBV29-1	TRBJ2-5	SVMAEAQETQY
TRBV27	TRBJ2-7	ASSLGRRGYEQY
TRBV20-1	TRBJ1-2	SARDPQGARGYT
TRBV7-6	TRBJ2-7	ASRSSDSYEQY
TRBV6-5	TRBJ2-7	ASRTGTHYEQY
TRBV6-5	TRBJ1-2	ASSYGQSLYGYT
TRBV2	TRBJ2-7	ASSDGQRLY
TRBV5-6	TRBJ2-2	ASSLVDRRSNTGELF
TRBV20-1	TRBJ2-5	SAREDSGGGYGQY
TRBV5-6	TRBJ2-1	ASSFSDWYQF
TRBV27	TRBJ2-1	ASSTLDSSHSSYNEQF
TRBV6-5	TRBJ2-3	ASSYGTMGTDTQY
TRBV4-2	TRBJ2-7	ASSQGRSGYEQY
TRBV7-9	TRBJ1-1	ASRGEGNTEAF
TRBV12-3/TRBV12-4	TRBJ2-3	ASTPPGGMTDTQY
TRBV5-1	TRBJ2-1	ASSSGVRGRASDEQF
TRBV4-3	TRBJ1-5	ASSQGPQGNQPQH
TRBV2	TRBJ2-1	ASSTDTVPSYNEQF
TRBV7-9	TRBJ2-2	ASSLGATLGGELF
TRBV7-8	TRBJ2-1	ASFPLAGVPNEQF
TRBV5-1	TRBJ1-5	ASSPTGPLAQPQH
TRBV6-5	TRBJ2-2	ASSYQREGTGELF